This entry lists 3 T cell receptor beta chains sequenced from one sample in a study of PD-1 blockade in classical Hodgkin lymphoma. Method: immunoSEQ multiplex PCR; TCRdb's copy keeps in-frame clones and lacks some. The data hold approximately 37,000 clones, with approximately 78% observed a single time. Each and every patient relapsed after autologous stem cell transplantation, and patients got differing brentuximab vedotin exposure. The sample was peripheral blood mononuclear cells (PBMCs), taken at baseline. These receptors all come from a human donor with classical Hodgkin lymphoma.

The rearrangement joins TRBV11-2 to TRBJ2-1; D might be TRBD1 or TRBD2, each matching 6 bases. V was trimmed by 1 base and J by 10 bases, leaving 14 bases between them. The V gene's germline CDR1 is SGHAT and CDR2 FQNNGV. The CDR3 runs 14 residues. Here the CDR3 DNA reads TGTGCCAGCAGCTTAGCGCTATTGGGGGGCGAGCAGTTCTTC. Translating it yields CASSLALLGGEQFF.

CDR3 nucleotides: TGTGCCAGCAGTGAGTTCAAGGGGGCCTACGAGCAGTACTTC. This translates into CASSEFKGAYEQYF. This chain joins TRBV2 and TRBJ2-7, with D perhaps TRBD1 (6 bases). Germline CDR1 is SNHLY and CDR2 is FYNNEI. The CDR3 runs to 14 residues. V gave up 3 bases and J gave up 2 bases, with 11 bases separating them.

The chain combines TRBV27 with TRBJ2-7, with D possibly TRBD2 on 5 matching bases. The germline CDR1 and CDR2 sequences are MNHEY and SMNVEV (reference sequence). CDR3 length: 13 amino acids. V was pared by 5 bases and J by 9 bases, with 17 bases between. CDR3 bases: TGTGCCAGCAGTACAACCTCCCGGGGTCGGCAGTACTTC. Its protein is CASSTTSRGRQYF.